Reported below is one T cell receptor (beta chain). Its antigen is not identified. The germline V gene encodes CDR1 SGHRS and CDR2 YFSETQ. V lost 2 bases and J 0 bases, leaving 10 bases between the germline ends. The CDR3 runs to 15 residues. Method: immunoSEQ multiplex PCR; TCRdb's copy keeps in-frame clones and lacks some. There are approximately 72,000 clones in the sample; 84% occur only once, and approximately 15% lies in the top ten. This sample is drawn from a study of T cells in localized non-small cell lung cancer. Findings and caveats of the study: Appearing in adjacent lung were a median about 60 of the top 100 tumor clones. In uninvolved adjacent lung, T cell clonality reached its highest value, exceeding tumor.

The specimen was peripheral blood, collected before any cancer treatment. The chain recombines TRBV5-1 with TRBJ2-3; D unclear. This receptor was identified in a female donor older than 55 with stage I lung adenocarcinoma. The CDR3 loop is CASSLRADSTDTQYF. CDR3 bases: TGCGCCAGCAGCTTAAGGGCCGACAGCACAGATACGCAGTATTTT.